Following are 30 T cell receptor beta chains from one sample sequenced in a study of blood T cell repertoires in COVID-19. Produced via immunoSEQ multiplex PCR; TCRdb's table is partial and in-frame only. The sample shows under 400,000 clones, roughly 90% of them seen only once. Input material: peripheral blood. Receptors originate from a man between 18 and 29 years old with active or convalescent COVID-19.

The rearrangement joins TRBV28 to TRBJ1-3; 7 bases are shared with TRBD1. J gave up 4 bases and V 5 bases, and 5 bases lay outside the gene matches. The CDR3 is 14 residues long. Germline-derived CDR1 and CDR2 are MDHEN and SYDVKM. The DNA of the CDR3 is TGTGCCAGCAGTCCACAGACAGGGGGAAACACCATATATTTT. Its protein product is CASSPQTGGNTIYF.

The CDR3 DNA is TGTGCCAGCAGCCCCGGGACAGCAAACTACGAGCAGTACTTC. It encodes CASSPGTANYEQYF. The gene calls are TRBV6-5 and TRBJ2-7, with 7 bases that match TRBD1. The J segment lost 3 bases and the V segment lost 6 bases, leaving 8 bases of the junction unmatched. The germline V gene encodes CDR1 MNHEY and CDR2 SVGAGI. The CDR3 is made up of 14 amino acids.

This clone was observed a few times. The chain is built from TRBV27 and TRBJ1-4; weak D call: TRBD1 (6 bases). Germline assignment: CDR1 MNHEY and CDR2 SMNVEV (reference sequence). There are 15 residues in the CDR3. V dropped 0 bases and J dropped 4 bases, with 9 bases sitting between them. This chain's CDR3 is CASSLSGAFNEKLFF. For the CDR3, the DNA is TGTGCCAGCAGTTTATCGGGGGCATTTAATGAAAAACTGTTTTTT.

The V and J genes are TRBV6-5 and TRBJ1-2; TRBD1 matches 8 bases. The CDR3 totals 14 residues. J lost 9 bases, V lost 2 bases, and 8 bases had no gene match. Germline CDR1 is MNHEY and CDR2 is SVGAGI. The CDR3 nucleotides are TGTGCCAGCAGTTACACCGGACAGGGTGGCAGCTACACCTTC. This translates into CASSYTGQGGSYTF.

The V gene is TRBV28, the J gene TRBJ2-5; tentatively, D is TRBD1 (6 bases). The CDR3 spans 13 residues. CDR1 MDHEN and CDR2 SYDVKM come from the germline V gene. V dropped 7 bases and J dropped 3 bases, with 12 bases sitting between them. The CDR3 nucleotides are TGTGCCAGCAACGATAACAGGGAAGAGACCCAGTACTTC. It encodes CASNDNREETQYF.

This clone was seen more than once but under ten times. The chain links TRBV5-4 to TRBJ2-7, with 9 bases fitting TRBD1. The V gene end was trimmed by 4 bases and the J gene end by 6 bases; junction bases not matched to a gene: 8. The CDR3 consists of 14 residues. CDR1 and CDR2 (germline): SGHNT, YYREEE (reference sequence). This chain's CDR3 is CASSPGQGVGEQYF. The CDR3 DNA follows: TGTGCCAGCAGCCCGGGACAGGGTGTAGGCGAGCAGTACTTC.

The CDR3 coding sequence is TGTGCCAGCAGTGACCCCGGACAGGGGGGTTCCTACGAGCAGTACTTC. This translates into CASSDPGQGGSYEQYF. The chain is built from TRBV2 and TRBJ2-7, with 10 bases lining up with TRBD1. This CDR3 region has 16 residues. Unmatched junction bases numbered 6, after V lost 3 bases and J lost 1 base. Germline CDR1 is SNHLY and CDR2 is FYNNEI.

J is TRBJ1-1 and V is TRBV12-5; TRBD1 might be the D (6 bases). Germline-derived CDR1 and CDR2 are LGHNT and FRNRAP. This CDR3 is 17 amino acids long. Between the trimmed V and J ends, which lost 0 bases and 1 base, there was a span of 15 bases. CDR3 amino acids: CASGLVLGGGRNTEAFF. In DNA, the CDR3 is TGTGCTAGTGGTTTGGTATTAGGTGGGGGCAGGAACACTGAAGCTTTCTTT.

The chain combines TRBV6-5 with TRBJ1-5; perhaps TRBD1 as D (6 bases). V lost 6 bases to trimming and J lost 3 bases, with 9 bases between them. This CDR3 comprises 13 residues. Germline assignment: CDR1 MNHEY and CDR2 SVGAGI. CDR3 loop: CASRGAVNQPQHF. The CDR3 region has the DNA TGTGCCAGCAGGGGGGCCGTCAATCAGCCCCAGCATTTT.

The V and J genes are TRBV7-2 and TRBJ1-2; TRBD1 matches at 7 bases. The ends lost 1 base at V and 3 bases at J; junction bases unmatched: 5. CDR1 and CDR2 (germline): SGHTA, FQGNSA. CDR3 length equals 15 residues. CDR3 region: CASSLGTGIYYGYTF. CDR3 nucleotide sequence: TGTGCCAGCAGCTTAGGGACAGGAATTTACTATGGCTACACCTTC.

The chain couples TRBV4-1 to TRBJ2-3; TRBD1 is a possible D gene (6 bases). The germline gives CDR1 MGHRA, CDR2 YSYEKL. The CDR3 is 15 amino acids. V dropped 6 bases and J dropped 4 bases, with 17 bases sitting between them. The CDR3 reads CASSPVAGEADTQYF. The CDR3 DNA reads TGCGCCAGCAGTCCTGTGGCAGGGGAAGCAGATACGCAGTATTTT.

This chain links TRBV19 with TRBJ2-1; tentative D call: TRBD1 (5 bases). Germline V lookup: CDR1 LNHDA, CDR2 SQIVND (reference sequence). This CDR3 is built from 14 residues. Trimming removed 4 bases at V and 11 bases at J, with 18 bases between. The CDR3 DNA reads TGTGCCAGTAGTAGTATTAGTCGACAGTTCCAGCAGTTCTTC. Translation: CASSSISRQFQQFF.

The CDR3 loop reads CASSLVSGNQPQHF. DNA for the CDR3: TGTGCCAGCAGCTTAGTATCAGGCAATCAGCCCCAGCATTTT. The chain carries TRBV7-6 and TRBJ1-5; no clear D. The CDR3 consists of 14 residues. Germline lookup yields CDR1 SGHVS and CDR2 FNYEAQ. Trimming cost V 1 base and J 2 bases, with 6 bases left between them.

This clone was found once. This chain joins TRBV5-1 and TRBJ2-3; 7 nucleotides align to TRBD1. After removal of 3 bases from V and 1 base from J, the junction contained 2 bases not matched to a gene. The length of the CDR3 is 14 residues. The germline V gene has CDR1 SGHRS and CDR2 YFSETQ. The chain's CDR3 is CASSSGTGTDTQYF. CDR3 in DNA: TGCGCCAGCAGCTCAGGGACAGGCACAGATACGCAGTATTTT.

The gene calls are TRBV5-1 and TRBJ2-1; 7 bases match TRBD2. There are 15 residues in the CDR3. Trimming at V came to 0 bases and at J to 6 bases, leaving 6 bases not matched to a gene. Germline lookup yields CDR1 SGHRS and CDR2 YFSETQ. CDR3 amino acids: CASSLGSSGGNEQFF. CDR3 sequence (DNA): TGCGCCAGCAGCTTGGGGTCTAGCGGAGGCAATGAGCAGTTCTTC.

CDR3: CASSIGGGKNTEAFF. CDR3 bases: TGTGCCAGTAGTATAGGAGGAGGAAAGAACACTGAAGCTTTCTTT. The chain links TRBV19 to TRBJ1-1; D ambiguous. In germline, CDR1 is LNHDA, CDR2 SQIVND (reference sequence). The CDR3 is 15 amino acids. Trimming left V 1 base short and J 1 base short, with 10 bases between.

There are a few counts of this clone. This sequence joins TRBV7-3 and TRBJ2-3, with D unclear. V lost 0 bases and J 0 bases, leaving 13 bases between the germline ends. CDR1 is SGHTA, CDR2 FQGTGA, per germline. This CDR3 has 17 residues. As DNA, the CDR3 is TGTGCCAGCAGCTTAACCCCCGGAGCGCCTAGCACAGATACGCAGTATTTT. Protein: CASSLTPGAPSTDTQYF.

In its sample, this clone was seen once. The CDR3 region has the DNA TGTGCCAGCAGCTTGGTCCGCCAGGGGTCTAATTCACCCCTCCACTTT. This sequence encodes CASSLVRQGSNSPLHF. The J gene is TRBJ1-6, the V gene TRBV5-6, with D perhaps matching TRBD1 (6 bases). V was pared by 0 bases and J by 6 bases, with 13 bases between. Germline values: CDR1 SGHDT, CDR2 YYEEEE. The CDR3 has 16 amino acids.

The chain joins TRBV19 to TRBJ1-2; 7 bases map to TRBD1. V dropped 10 bases and J dropped 8; count of bases not matched to a gene: 10. The CDR3 contains 12 residues. Germline V lookup: CDR1 LNHDA, CDR2 SQIVND (reference sequence). CDR3 sequence (DNA): TGTGCCACACAAGGGGGCTCGGGCGGCTACACCTTC. This sequence encodes CATQGGSGGYTF. The full variable domain, rest sourced from reference TRBV19 and TRBJ1-2, is DGGITQSPKYLFRKEGQNVTLSCEQNLNHDAMYWYRQDPGQGLRLIYYSQIVNDFQKGDIAEGYSVSREKKESFPLTVTSAQKNPTAFYLCATQGGSGGYTFGSGTRLTVV.

This clone has more than one count but fewer than ten. This chain uses TRBV27 with TRBJ2-7; TRBD1 aligns across 8 bases. The ends lost 7 bases at V and 11 bases at J; junction bases unmatched: 7. Per the germline V gene, CDR1 is MNHEY and CDR2 is SMNVEV (reference sequence). The CDR3 runs 11 residues. CDR3 residues: CASIVQGVEYF. CDR3 DNA sequence: TGTGCCAGCATTGTACAGGGGGTGGAGTACTTC.

J is TRBJ1-2 and V is TRBV6-5, with TRBD1 as a possible D gene (6 bases). This CDR3 spans 14 amino acids. Trimming shortened V by 2 bases and J by 4 bases, and 11 bases separated the two germline ends. Germline V gives CDR1 MNHEY, CDR2 SVGAGI. The DNA of the CDR3 is TGTGCCAGCAGTTACATGCAGGGGATCTATGGCTACACCTTC. This gives the protein CASSYMQGIYGYTF.

The V gene is TRBV5-1, the J gene TRBJ2-5, with TRBD2 as a possible D gene (6 bases). V was clipped by 7 bases and J by 2 bases, with 18 bases between them. This CDR3 region has 15 residues. CDR1 is SGHRS, CDR2 YFSETQ, per germline. The CDR3 protein is CASSTSGRPQETQYF. The CDR3 coding sequence is TGCGCCAGCTCGACCAGCGGGCGTCCTCAAGAGACCCAGTACTTC.

The chain carries TRBV5-1 and TRBJ2-7; no reliable D call. Germline V gene data show CDR1 as SGHRS and CDR2 as YFSETQ. V lost 4 bases and J 2 bases, leaving 10 bases between the germline ends. This CDR3 contains 13 residues. The CDR3 DNA reads TGCGCCAGCAGCGTCGACACCACCTACGAGCAGTACTTC. Protein product: CASSVDTTYEQYF.

The chain combines TRBV12-3 or TRBV12-4 with TRBJ1-2, with D possibly TRBD1 on 6 matching bases. The CDR3 contains 13 residues. The V end was cut by 3 bases, the J end by 6 bases, with 11 bases between. CDR3 protein: CASSLSRGDGYTF. CDR3 in DNA: TGTGCCAGCAGTTTGTCCAGGGGTGATGGCTACACCTTC.

The V gene is TRBV7-2, the J gene TRBJ2-5; 7 bases are a match to TRBD2. Per the germline V gene, CDR1 is SGHTA and CDR2 is FQGNSA. Trimming removed 5 bases from V and 1 base from J; junction bases left unmatched: 7. The CDR3 totals 15 residues. The CDR3 reads CASSHLTSIQETQYF. For the CDR3, the DNA is TGTGCCAGCAGCCACCTGACTAGCATCCAAGAGACCCAGTACTTC.

The genes are TRBV7-9 and TRBJ2-1; 13 bases match TRBD2. Germline V gives CDR1 SEHNR, CDR2 FQNEAQ (reference sequence). This CDR3 contains 17 residues. V dropped 5 bases and J dropped 2; count of bases not matched to a gene: 6. CDR3 nucleotide sequence: TGTGCCAGCAGCCCTCAAGGACTAGCGGGGGCCTACAATGAGCAGTTCTTC. As protein: CASSPQGLAGAYNEQFF. The entire variable domain, with the rest obtained from reference TRBV7-9 and TRBJ2-1, is as follows: DTGVSQNPRHKITKRGQNVTFRCDPISEHNRLYWYRQTLGQGPEFLTYFQNEAQLEKSRLLSDRFSAERPKGSFSTLEIQRTEQGDSAMYLCASSPQGLAGAYNEQFFGPGTRLTVL.

This clone has only one observation. The chain links TRBV18 to TRBJ2-7, with 8 bases lining up with TRBD2. The CDR3 is 15 residues long. J gave up 4 bases and V 3 bases, and 8 bases lay outside the gene matches. Looked up from germline, CDR1 is KGHSH and CDR2 is LQKENI. This CDR3 reads CASSPTSGASYEQYF. DNA of the CDR3: TGTGCCAGCTCACCTACTAGCGGTGCTTCATACGAGCAGTACTTC.

The V gene is TRBV7-2, the J gene TRBJ1-2; TRBD1 might be the D (6 bases). Trimming shortened V by 10 bases and J by 7 bases, and 22 bases separated the two germline ends. The CDR3 is 14 amino acids. In germline, CDR1 is SGHTA, CDR2 FQGNSA. The CDR3 region is CATQLRGTTSGYTF. The CDR3 bases are TGTGCCACTCAGCTAAGGGGGACTACCAGTGGCTACACCTTC.

On this clone itself: A read error may produce the germline difference seen at one junction end. The gene calls are TRBV27 and TRBJ2-6; possibly TRBD1 for D (5 bases). Germline CDR1 and CDR2: MNHEY and SMNVEV (reference sequence). This CDR3 region has 17 residues. The CDR3 is CASSLSFRRLGANVLTF. The CDR3 nucleotides read TGTGCCAGCAGTTTATCTTTCCGCCGCCTAGGGGCCAACGTGCTGACTTTC.

The rearrangement links TRBV19 to TRBJ2-3; 9 nucleotides match TRBD2. The germline V gene encodes CDR1 LNHDA and CDR2 SQIVND (reference sequence). Trimming took 9 bases from V and 2 from J; bases not matched to a gene: 6. There are 14 residues in the CDR3. CDR3: CASTTSGYTDTQYF. As DNA, the CDR3 is TGTGCCAGCACGACTAGCGGATACACAGATACGCAGTATTTT.